This record concerns one T cell receptor (beta chain) sequence. Unique molecular identifiers featured in how the TCRbeta library was prepared. TCRdb re-called the PCR reads with MiXCR, one entry per CDR3 protein. The table shows some 300,000 distinct CDR3 sequences, with 9% to 12% occurring only once. The record originates from a study of T-cell reconstitution after alpha-beta-depleted transplantation in children. The V end was cut by 3 bases, the J end by 5 bases, with 10 bases between. Germline V gene lookup returns CDR1 SGHTA and CDR2 FQGNSA. The CDR3 contains 13 residues. Sequenced here: PBMCs from the stem cell graft donor, sampled from the stem cell graft. The receptor was isolated from a human donor who donated a stem cell graft to a child with acute lymphoblastic leukemia. The chain uses TRBV7-2 and TRBJ2-5; no clear D gene. CDR3 in amino acids: CASSFEAGETQYF. The CDR3 DNA follows: TGTGCCAGCAGCTTCGAGGCCGGCGAGACCCAGTACTTC.